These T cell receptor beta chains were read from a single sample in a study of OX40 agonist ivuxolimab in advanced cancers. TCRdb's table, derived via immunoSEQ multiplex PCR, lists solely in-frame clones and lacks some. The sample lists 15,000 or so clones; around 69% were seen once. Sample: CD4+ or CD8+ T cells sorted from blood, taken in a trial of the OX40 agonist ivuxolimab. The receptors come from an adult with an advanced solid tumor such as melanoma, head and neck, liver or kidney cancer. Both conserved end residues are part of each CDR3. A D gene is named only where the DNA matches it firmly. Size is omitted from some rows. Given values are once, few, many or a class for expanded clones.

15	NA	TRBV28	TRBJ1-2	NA	CASSNPRTLGDGYTF	TGTGCCAGCAGTAACCCTAGGACGCTCGGGGATGGCTACACCTTC
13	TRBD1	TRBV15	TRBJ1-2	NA	CATSRGTGYGYTF	TGTGCCACCAGCAGGGGGACAGGGTATGGCTACACCTTC
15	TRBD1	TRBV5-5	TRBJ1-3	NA	CASRQDRGLGNTIYF	TGTGCCAGCAGGCAGGACAGGGGGCTTGGAAACACCATATATTTT
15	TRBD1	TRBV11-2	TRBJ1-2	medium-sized	CASSFGTGIDYGYTF	TGTGCCAGCAGCTTTGGGACAGGGATCGACTATGGCTACACCTTC
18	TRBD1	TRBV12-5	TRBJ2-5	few	CASGPNRQGVNPQETQYF	TGTGCTAGTGGTCCTAACCGACAGGGGGTTAACCCGCAAGAGACCCAGTACTTC
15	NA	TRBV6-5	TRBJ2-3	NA	CASSYSRQGGDTQYF	TGTGCCAGCAGTTACTCGAGGCAGGGCGGCGATACGCAGTATTTT
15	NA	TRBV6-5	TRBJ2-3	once	CASSSEVQFTDTQYF	TGTGCCAGCAGTTCCGAGGTTCAGTTCACAGATACGCAGTATTTT
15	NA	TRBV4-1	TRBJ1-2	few	CASSQDAGTHMGYTF	TGCGCCAGCAGCCAAGATGCCGGGACTCATATGGGCTACACCTTC
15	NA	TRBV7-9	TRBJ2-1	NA	CASSLQTSSYNEQFF	TGTGCCAGCAGCTTACAGACTAGCTCCTACAATGAGCAGTTCTTC
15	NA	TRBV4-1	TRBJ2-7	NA	CASSQGAAPGYEQYF	TGCGCCAGCAGCCAAGGGGCAGCACCGGGTTACGAGCAGTACTTC
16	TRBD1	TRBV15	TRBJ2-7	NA	CATSGLRQGDYDEQYF	TGTGCCACCAGCGGGTTGAGACAGGGGGATTACGACGAGCAGTACTTC
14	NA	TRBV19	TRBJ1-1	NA	CASMPTGFFPLAFF	TGTGCCAGTATGCCGACAGGTTTTTTCCCCTTAGCTTTCTTT
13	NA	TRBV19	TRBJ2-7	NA	CASSPYATYEQYF	TGTGCCAGTAGTCCGTACGCGACCTACGAGCAGTACTTC
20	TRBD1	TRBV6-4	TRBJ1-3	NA	CASSLYLGQGLLSSGNTIYF	TGTGCCAGCAGTCTATACTTGGGACAGGGACTCCTAAGCTCTGGAAACACCATATATTTT
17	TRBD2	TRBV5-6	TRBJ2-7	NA	CASSLRWGGRASYEQYF	TGTGCCAGCAGCCTCCGGTGGGGCGGGAGGGCCTCGTACGAGCAGTACTTC